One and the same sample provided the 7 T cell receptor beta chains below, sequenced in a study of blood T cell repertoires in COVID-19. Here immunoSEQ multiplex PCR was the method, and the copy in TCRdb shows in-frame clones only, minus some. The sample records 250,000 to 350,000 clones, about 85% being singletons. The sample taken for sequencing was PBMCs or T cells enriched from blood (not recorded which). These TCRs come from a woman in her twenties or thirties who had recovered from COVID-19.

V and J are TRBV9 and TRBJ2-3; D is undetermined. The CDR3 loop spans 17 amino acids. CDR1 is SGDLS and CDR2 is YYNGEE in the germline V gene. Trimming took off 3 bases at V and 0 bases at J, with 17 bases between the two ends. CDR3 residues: CASSAFTVPTSTDTQYF. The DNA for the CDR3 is TGTGCCAGCAGCGCCTTTACAGTCCCTACTAGCACAGATACGCAGTATTTT.

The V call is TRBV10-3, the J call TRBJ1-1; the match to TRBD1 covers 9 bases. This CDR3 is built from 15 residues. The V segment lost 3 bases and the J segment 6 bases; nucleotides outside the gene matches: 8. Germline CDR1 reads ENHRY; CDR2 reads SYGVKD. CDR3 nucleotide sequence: TGTGCCATCAGTGAACACCGGGACAGGGAGGCTGAAGCTTTCTTT. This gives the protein CAISEHRDREAEAFF.

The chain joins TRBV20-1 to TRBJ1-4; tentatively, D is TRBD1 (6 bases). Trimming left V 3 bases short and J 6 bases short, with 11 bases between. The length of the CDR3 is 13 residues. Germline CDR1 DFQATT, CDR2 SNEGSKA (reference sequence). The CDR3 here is CSASTGTDEKLFF. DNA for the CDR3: TGCAGTGCTAGTACAGGGACGGATGAAAAACTGTTTTTT.

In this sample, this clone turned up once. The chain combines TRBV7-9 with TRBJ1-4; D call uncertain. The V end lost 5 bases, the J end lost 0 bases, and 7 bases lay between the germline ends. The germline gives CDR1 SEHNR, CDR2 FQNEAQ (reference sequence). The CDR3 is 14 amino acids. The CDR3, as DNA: TGTGCCAGCAGCCAAACACCAACTAATGAAAAACTGTTTTTT. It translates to CASSQTPTNEKLFF. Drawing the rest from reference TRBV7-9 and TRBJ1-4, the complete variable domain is DTGVSQNPRHKITKRGQNVTFRCDPISEHNRLYWYRQTLGQGPEFLTYFQNEAQLEKSRLLSDRFSAERPKGSFSTLEIQRTEQGDSAMYLCASSQTPTNEKLFFGSGTQLSVL.

CDR3 sequence: CASSFERRDEQYF. In nucleotides, the CDR3 is TGTGCCAGCAGCTTCGAAAGGAGGGACGAGCAGTACTTC. The genes are TRBV5-4 and TRBJ2-7; TRBD2 is a possible D gene (6 bases). The V gene lost 2 bases and the J gene lost 5 bases, with 11 bases spanning the gap. The CDR3 runs to 13 residues. Per germline, CDR1 SGHNT and CDR2 YYREEE (reference sequence).

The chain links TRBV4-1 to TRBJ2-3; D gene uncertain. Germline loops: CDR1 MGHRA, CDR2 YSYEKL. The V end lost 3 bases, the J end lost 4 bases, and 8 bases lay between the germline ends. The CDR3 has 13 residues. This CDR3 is CASSHSQADTQYF. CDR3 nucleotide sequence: TGCGCCAGCAGCCATTCCCAGGCAGATACGCAGTATTTT.

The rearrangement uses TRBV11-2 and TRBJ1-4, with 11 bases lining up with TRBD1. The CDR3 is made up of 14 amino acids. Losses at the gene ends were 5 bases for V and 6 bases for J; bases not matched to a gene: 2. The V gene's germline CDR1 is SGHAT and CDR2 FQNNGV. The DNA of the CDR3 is TGTGCCAGCAGCCCGGGACAGGGGGATGAAAAACTGTTTTTT. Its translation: CASSPGQGDEKLFF.